These 9 T cell receptor beta chains were all obtained from the same sample, sequenced in a study of blood T cell repertoires in COVID-19. Only in-frame clones appear in the TCRdb table, and some are missing; sequencing was by immunoSEQ multiplex PCR. The sample lists about 27,000 clones, 70% to 90% occurring once. The sample was peripheral blood. The source of these receptors is a human donor in a cohort sampled during active COVID-19.

This sequence joins TRBV13 and TRBJ2-5, with 11 bases lining up with TRBD2. Per the germline V gene, CDR1 is PRHDT and CDR2 is FYEKMQ (reference sequence). V gave up 5 bases and J gave up 5 bases; unmatched junction bases: 4. The CDR3 has 14 amino acids. CDR3 in amino acids: CASSVRTSGETQYF. CDR3 nucleotides: TGTGCCAGCAGCGTTCGGACTAGCGGGGAGACCCAGTACTTC.

This chain uses TRBV5-1 with TRBJ2-7, with 10 bases that match TRBD1. V lost 0 bases, J lost 4 bases, and 4 bases stayed unmatched. Germline CDR1 is SGHRS and CDR2 is YFSETQ. The CDR3 sequence is 15 residues long. The CDR3 sequence: CASSLGQGAYYEQYF. CDR3 nucleotides: TGCGCCAGCAGCTTGGGACAGGGGGCGTATTACGAGCAGTACTTC.

The CDR3 loop reads CASSSVRGGDNEQFF. In DNA form, the CDR3 reads TGTGCCAGCAGTTCCGTCAGGGGAGGGGACAATGAGCAGTTCTTC. This chain connects TRBV7-2 to TRBJ2-1; weak D call: TRBD2 (7 bases). CDR1 is SGHTA, CDR2 FQGNSA, per germline. V shed 6 bases and J shed 5 bases, with 17 bases lying between them. This CDR3 spans 15 amino acids.

This chain links TRBV30 with TRBJ1-2, with 7 bases aligning to TRBD1. Per germline, CDR1 GTSNPN and CDR2 SVGIG (reference sequence). The CDR3 consists of 10 residues. V lost 5 bases to trimming and J lost 6 bases; unmatched junction nucleotides: 0. CDR3 loop: CAWGTDGYTF. CDR3 coding DNA: TGTGCCTGGGGGACAGATGGCTACACCTTC.

The chain recombines TRBV2 with TRBJ1-3; D perhaps matches TRBD1 (6 bases). V lost 6 bases to trimming and J lost 8 bases, with 17 bases between them. CDR1 is SNHLY, CDR2 FYNNEI, per germline. The CDR3 has 14 amino acids. The DNA of the CDR3 is TGTGCCAGCAGCGGTTACAGGGTTAGCGACACCATATATTTT. It specifies CASSGYRVSDTIYF.

The V and J genes are TRBV2 and TRBJ2-5; TRBD2 aligns across 9 bases. With 8 bases clipped from V and 0 bases from J, the junction kept 4 bases outside the gene matches. This CDR3 has 14 amino acids. Per germline, CDR1 SNHLY and CDR2 FYNNEI. In DNA form, the CDR3 reads TGTGCCAGCGGCGGGGGGGCCAACCAAGAGACCCAGTACTTC. Translation gives CASGGGANQETQYF.

The chain employs TRBV5-1 and TRBJ2-7, with 7 nucleotides matching TRBD1. V lost 4 bases, J lost 6 bases, and 4 bases stayed unmatched. The CDR3 sequence is 12 residues long. Germline V lookup: CDR1 SGHRS, CDR2 YFSETQ. The CDR3 region is CASSTDRAEQYF. CDR3 nucleotide sequence: TGCGCCAGCAGCACCGACAGGGCCGAGCAGTACTTC. Full variable domain (rest looked up from reference TRBV5-1 and TRBJ2-7): KAGVTQTPRYLIKTRGQQVTLSCSPISGHRSVSWYQQTPGQGLQFLFEYFSETQRNKGNFPGRFSGRQFSNSRSEMNVSTLELGDSALYLCASSTDRAEQYFGPGTRLTVT.

The rearrangement links TRBV19 to TRBJ1-3, with D perhaps TRBD1 (6 bases). This CDR3 is built from 13 residues. V was cut by 4 bases and J by 7 bases, with 11 bases left in between. CDR1 and CDR2 (germline): LNHDA, SQIVND (reference sequence). CDR3 amino acids: CASSTTGSNTIYF. The CDR3 nucleotides are TGTGCCAGTAGTACCACAGGGAGTAACACCATATATTTT.

The chain combines TRBV4-2 with TRBJ2-6, with TRBD2 matching over 8 bases. Germline lookup yields CDR1 LGHNA and CDR2 YNFKEQ. The ends lost 7 bases at V and 0 bases at J; junction bases unmatched: 8. This CDR3 has 17 residues. CDR3: CASTLAGQSSGANVLTF. CDR3 in DNA: TGTGCCAGCACCCTAGCGGGTCAGAGCTCTGGGGCCAACGTCCTGACTTTC.